This T cell receptor (beta chain) was documented in a study of CD8 T cells in ankylosing spondylitis. Study-level findings and limits: Significantly higher representation of disease-linked clones was reported for matched ankylosing spondylitis synovial fluid. A motif in TCR beta, a set of about 8 highly homologous variants, appeared characteristic of ankylosing spondylitis blood.

This clonotype was observed at least ten times. Its target is unknown. Each TCR beta library was made by quantitative 5'-RACE that incorporated molecular barcodes. TCRdb independently ran MiXCR on the 5' RACE reads; one entry per CDR3 protein. The sample holds more than 400,000 distinct CDR3 sequences, about 5% seen once. Between the trimmed V and J ends, which lost 0 bases and 8 bases, there was a span of 10 bases. Germline CDR1 SGHRS, CDR2 YFSETQ. The CDR3 length is 13 residues. The TCR sequence derives from a male donor with ankylosing spondylitis. This chain links TRBV5-1 with TRBJ2-3; D gene uncertain. The sequenced material came from blood, either unsorted or a sorted T cell fraction (not recorded which). The CDR3 protein is CASSLGSLGTQYF. The CDR3 nucleotides read TGCGCCAGCAGCTTGGGTTCTTTGGGTACGCAGTATTTT.